This section outlines one TCR beta chain sequence together with its context. Its antigen remains unknown. This CDR3 comprises 13 residues. V lost 5 bases, J lost 1 base, and 9 bases lay in between. The germline CDR1 and CDR2 sequences are MNHEY and SVGAGI. Indicated time point: week 35, safety follow-up. In every dose of vaccine, 300 ug of mutant IDH1 20-mer peptide was given alongside topical imiquimod. Here immunoSEQ multiplex PCR was the method, and the copy in TCRdb shows in-frame clones only, minus some. Seen here are about 54,000 clones, around 80% observed once, and the top ten hold roughly 4%. This entry is derived from a study of a mutant IDH1 vaccine in newly diagnosed glioma. Study information: Vaccines were first given 4-6 weeks after radiotherapy alone, or with temozolomide cycles.

The TCR was taken from a woman under 30 with glioma. Material: PBMCs, obtained from a glioma patient whose treatment included an IDH1 peptide vaccine. The V call is TRBV6-5, the J call TRBJ2-7; D ambiguous. CDR3 in DNA: TGTGCCAGCAGTAGCCGACTGTCCTACGAGCAGTACTTC. It translates to CASSSRLSYEQYF.